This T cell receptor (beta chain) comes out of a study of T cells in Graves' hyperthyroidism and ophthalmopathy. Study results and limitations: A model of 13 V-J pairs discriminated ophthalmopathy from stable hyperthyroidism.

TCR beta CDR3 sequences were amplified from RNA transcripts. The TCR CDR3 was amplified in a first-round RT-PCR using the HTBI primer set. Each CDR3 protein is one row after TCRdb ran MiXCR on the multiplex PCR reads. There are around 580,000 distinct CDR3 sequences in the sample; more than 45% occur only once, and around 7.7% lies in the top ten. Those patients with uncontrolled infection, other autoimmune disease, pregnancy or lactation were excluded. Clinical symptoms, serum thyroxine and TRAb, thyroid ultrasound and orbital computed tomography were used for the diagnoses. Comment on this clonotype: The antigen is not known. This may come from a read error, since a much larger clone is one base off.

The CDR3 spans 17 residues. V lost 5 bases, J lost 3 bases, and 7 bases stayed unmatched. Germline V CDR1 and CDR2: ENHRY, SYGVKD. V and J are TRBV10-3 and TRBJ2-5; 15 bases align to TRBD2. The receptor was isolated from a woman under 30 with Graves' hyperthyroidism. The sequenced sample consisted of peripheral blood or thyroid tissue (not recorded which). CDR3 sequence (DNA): TGTGCCATCAGTTCGGGACTAGCGGGAGGAGTCGAAGAGACCCAGTACTTC. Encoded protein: CAISSGLAGGVEETQYF.